Included here is one T cell receptor beta chain sequence, with context. Its target is unknown. The source of the sample is a study of long-term antiretroviral therapy in people with HIV. Study-wide results and limits: Clonal populations expanded prior to ART predominated within the repertoire at all time points.

CDR3 size: 12 residues. Germline-derived CDR1 and CDR2 are SGDLS and YYNGEE. V gave up 0 bases and J gave up 14 bases, with 14 bases separating them. Every HIV-positive participant received treatment in the United States. Sequencing relied on immunoSEQ assay v3.0, run at survey level. Only in-frame clones appear in the TCRdb table, and some are missing; sequencing was by immunoSEQ multiplex PCR. The sample consists of more than 20,000 clones, 85% to 90% of them appearing once. The V and J genes are TRBV9 and TRBJ1-2; D not certain. Material: unsorted PBMCs, obtained 1.9 years after starting antiretroviral therapy. This clonotype was obtained from a woman in her 30s with HIV. The CDR3 here is CASSVEWFSPTF. The CDR3 DNA sequence: TGTGCCAGCAGCGTAGAGTGGTTCTCACCGACCTTC.